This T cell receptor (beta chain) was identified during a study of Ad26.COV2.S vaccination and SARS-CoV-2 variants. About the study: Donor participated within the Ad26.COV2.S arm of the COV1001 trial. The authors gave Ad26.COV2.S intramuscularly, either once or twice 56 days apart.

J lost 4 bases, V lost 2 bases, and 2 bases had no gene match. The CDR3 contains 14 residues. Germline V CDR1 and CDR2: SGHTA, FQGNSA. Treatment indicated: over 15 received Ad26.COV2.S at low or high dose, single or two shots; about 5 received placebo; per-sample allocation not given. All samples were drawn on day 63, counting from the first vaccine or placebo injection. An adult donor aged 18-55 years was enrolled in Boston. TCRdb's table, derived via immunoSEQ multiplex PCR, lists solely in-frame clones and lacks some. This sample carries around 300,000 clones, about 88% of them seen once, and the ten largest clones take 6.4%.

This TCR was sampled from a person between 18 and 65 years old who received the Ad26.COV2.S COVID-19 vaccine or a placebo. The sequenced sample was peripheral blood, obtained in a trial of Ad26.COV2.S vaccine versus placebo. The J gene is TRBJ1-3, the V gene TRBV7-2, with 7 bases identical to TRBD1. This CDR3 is CASSLKGGGNTIYF. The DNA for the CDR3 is TGTGCCAGCAGCTTAAAAGGGGGCGGAAACACCATATATTTT.